These 27 T cell receptor beta chains share one sample of origin, sequenced in a study of cytomegalovirus exposure and HLA in healthy donors. The primer mix had 60 Vbeta and 13 Jbeta primers. The protocol was immunoSEQ multiplex PCR, while the TCRdb copy is restricted to in-frame clones and leaves out a portion. The sample has approximately 200,000 clones, roughly 81% seen once. The sequenced material came from PBMCs. The origin of the receptors is a woman younger than 45 in good health and CMV-seropositive.

This clone was recorded once. J is TRBJ2-7 and V is TRBV6-5, with a weak D call TRBD1 (6 bases). CDR1 MNHEY and CDR2 SVGAGI come from the germline V gene. The CDR3 is 15 amino acids. The ends were cut back, 0 bases at V and 6 bases at J, with 15 bases in the middle. DNA for the CDR3: TGTGCCAGCAGTTACTCGAACAGGGTTAAATCCGAGCAGTACTTC. Translated, it gives CASSYSNRVKSEQYF.

In DNA, the CDR3 is TGTGCCAGCAGTTCCTCTCTGAACACTGAAGCTTTCTTT. It yields the protein CASSSSLNTEAFF. This chain joins TRBV27 and TRBJ1-1; no reliable D call. The germline CDR1 and CDR2 sequences are MNHEY and SMNVEV (reference sequence). V was trimmed by 4 bases and J by 0 bases, leaving 6 bases between them. There are 13 residues in the CDR3.

The chain links TRBV6-5 to TRBJ2-2; no clear D gene. Germline lookup yields CDR1 MNHEY and CDR2 SVGAGI. The CDR3 runs to 10 residues. V gave up 6 bases and J gave up 7 bases, with 3 bases separating them. The CDR3 nucleotides read TGTGCCAGCAGCCTCGGGGAGCTGTTTTTT. Translated: CASSLGELFF.

This chain connects TRBV18 to TRBJ1-1; TRBD1 matches at 7 bases. The trim removed 3 bases at V and 6 bases at J, leaving 10 bases unmatched. The CDR3 contains 15 residues. Germline CDR1 KGHSH, CDR2 LQKENI. The CDR3 DNA reads as TGTGCCAGCTCACCTAAACAGGGGCGTGGGGCTGAAGCTTTCTTT. It translates to CASSPKQGRGAEAFF.

The rearrangement uses TRBV4-1 and TRBJ1-4, with D uncertain. The CDR3 totals 16 residues. Between the trimmed V and J ends, which lost 0 bases and 2 bases, there was a span of 10 bases. CDR1 MGHRA and CDR2 YSYEKL come from the germline V gene. CDR3 nucleotide sequence: TGCGCCAGCAGCCAAGATTTGGGCACGACTAATGAAAAACTGTTTTTT. This translates into CASSQDLGTTNEKLFF.

In this sample, this clone turned up a few times. The V gene is TRBV5-1, the J gene TRBJ2-5; no reliable D call. Germline CDR1 reads SGHRS; CDR2 reads YFSETQ. The CDR3 runs 18 residues. V dropped 4 bases and J dropped 1 base, with 23 bases sitting between them. CDR3 sequence reads: CASSLWSTQRTLQETQYF. The CDR3 nucleotides are TGCGCCAGCAGCCTGTGGTCGACCCAGCGAACTCTCCAAGAGACCCAGTACTTC.

V and J are TRBV27 and TRBJ2-4; the match to TRBD2 covers 7 bases. CDR1 and CDR2 from the germline V gene are MNHEY and SMNVEV (reference sequence). The CDR3 sequence is 14 residues long. V gave up 5 bases and J gave up 6 bases; unmatched junction bases: 7. For the CDR3, the DNA is TGTGCCAGCAGTCCAACGACTAGCTCAAACATTCAGTACTTC. Translated, it gives CASSPTTSSNIQYF.

This chain joins TRBV6-1 and TRBJ1-2, with 12 bases that match TRBD1. With V trimmed by 3 bases and J by 5 bases, 4 bases remained unmatched. The germline gives CDR1 MNHNS, CDR2 SASEGT. CDR3 size: 15 residues. The chain's CDR3 is CASSDGTGGGYGYTF. CDR3 DNA sequence: TGTGCCAGCAGTGACGGGACAGGGGGCGGTTATGGCTACACCTTC.

The J gene is TRBJ2-3, the V gene TRBV5-1; the D gene is possibly TRBD2 (5 bases). The length of the CDR3 is 15 residues. V lost 1 base and J 2 bases, leaving 11 bases between the germline ends. Germline lookup yields CDR1 SGHRS and CDR2 YFSETQ. The CDR3 nucleotides are TGCGCCAGCAGCTTGAGAGGGCACCCCACAGATACGCAGTATTTT. This codes for CASSLRGHPTDTQYF.

The chain couples TRBV6-4 to TRBJ1-2, with unresolved D. Trimming left V 2 bases short and J 2 bases short, with 9 bases between. Per the germline V gene, CDR1 is MRHNA and CDR2 is SNTAGT. The CDR3 sequence is 14 residues long. CDR3: CASSDLYGNYGYTF. CDR3 DNA: TGTGCCAGCAGTGACCTTTACGGGAACTATGGCTACACCTTC.

V and J are TRBV7-9 and TRBJ2-1; D possibly corresponds to TRBD2 (6 bases). Deletions cut 5 bases from V and 1 base from J, with 12 bases between. The CDR3 contains 15 residues. Germline loops: CDR1 SEHNR, CDR2 FQNEAQ (reference sequence). The CDR3 bases are TGTGCCAGCAGCCTGCGACTAGGATCCTACAATGAGCAGTTCTTC. This translates into CASSLRLGSYNEQFF.

The chain employs TRBV5-1 and TRBJ2-3; 8 bases are a match to TRBD2. The trim removed 6 bases at V and 4 bases at J, leaving 10 bases unmatched. The CDR3 is 15 amino acids. The germline V gene has CDR1 SGHRS and CDR2 YFSETQ. The CDR3 here is CASTRTSLSADTQYF. In DNA form, the CDR3 reads TGCGCCAGCACGAGGACTAGCCTAAGTGCAGATACGCAGTATTTT.

The chain recombines TRBV14 with TRBJ2-3; tentative D call: TRBD2 (6 bases). The CDR3 length is 15 residues. Germline V gives CDR1 SGHDN, CDR2 FVKESK. V was pared by 0 bases and J by 0 bases, with 7 bases between. DNA of the CDR3: TGTGCCAGCAGCCAAGATAGCGGTAGCACAGATACGCAGTATTTT. Translating it yields CASSQDSGSTDTQYF. Complete variable domain (other parts from reference TRBV14 and TRBJ2-3): EAGVTQFPSHSVIEKGQTVTLRCDPISGHDNLYWYRRVMGKEIKFLLHFVKESKQDESGMPNNRFLAERTGGTYSTLKVQPAELEDSGVYFCASSQDSGSTDTQYFGPGTRLTVL.

V gene TRBV13 combines with J gene TRBJ2-3, with D possibly being TRBD2 (6 bases). Germline CDR1 reads PRHDT; CDR2 reads FYEKMQ (reference sequence). The CDR3 has 16 residues. V lost 2 bases, J lost 2 bases, and 14 bases lay in between. CDR3 nucleotide sequence: TGTGCCAGCAGCTTATGGCGGGGCCTCTTCACAGATACGCAGTATTTT. Its translation is CASSLWRGLFTDTQYF.

The chain combines TRBV19 with TRBJ2-7, with a weak D call TRBD2 (5 bases). This CDR3 contains 13 residues. Germline CDR1 LNHDA, CDR2 SQIVND (reference sequence). Trimming removed 1 base from V and 5 bases from J, with 9 bases in between. The CDR3 region is CASSIGRGDEQYF. The CDR3 DNA reads TGTGCCAGTAGTATAGGTCGGGGAGACGAGCAGTACTTC.

The chain links TRBV7-2 to TRBJ2-1; a weak D match, TRBD2 (5 bases). Per germline, CDR1 SGHTA and CDR2 FQGNSA. There are 12 residues in the CDR3. V dropped 5 bases and J dropped 7 bases, with 9 bases sitting between them. The CDR3 loop reads CASSLWRNEQFF. In DNA form, the CDR3 reads TGTGCCAGCAGCCTCTGGAGGAATGAGCAGTTCTTC. Based on the CDR3 plus reference TRBV7-2 and TRBJ2-1, the full variable domain is GAGVSQSPSNKVTEKGKDVELRCDPISGHTALYWYRQSLGQGLEFLIYFQGNSAPDKSGLPSDRFSAERTGGSVSTLTIQRTQQEDSAVYLCASSLWRNEQFFGPGTRLTVL.

This clone came up a few times. The chain links TRBV27 to TRBJ2-1, with TRBD2 identical over 10 bases. V lost 4 bases, J lost 3 bases, and 9 bases stayed unmatched. This CDR3 contains 17 residues. Germline CDR1 and CDR2: MNHEY and SMNVEV (reference sequence). CDR3 sequence (DNA): TGTGCCAGCAGTTCCTGGACTAGCGGAACTCTCTACAATGAGCAGTTCTTC. It yields the protein CASSSWTSGTLYNEQFF.

This chain uses TRBV5-1 with TRBJ2-6, with a possible D match to TRBD1 (6 bases). Germline V gives CDR1 SGHRS, CDR2 YFSETQ. The V end lost 0 bases, the J end lost 4 bases, and 14 bases lay between the germline ends. CDR3 size: 17 residues. In DNA, the CDR3 is TGCGCCAGCAGCTTGGCCCTAGGGGGAGCAGGGGCCAACGTCCTGACTTTC. Protein sequence: CASSLALGGAGANVLTF.

The gene calls are TRBV25-1 and TRBJ1-3; D possibly corresponds to TRBD1 (5 bases). In germline, CDR1 is MGHDK, CDR2 SYGVNS. The length of the CDR3 is 14 residues. The V and J ends lost 3 bases and 1 base respectively, with 7 bases between them. CDR3 residues: CASSDRVSGNTIYF. DNA of the CDR3: TGTGCCAGCAGTGACAGGGTGTCTGGAAACACCATATATTTT.

This clone was counted only a few times. The gene calls are TRBV6-5 and TRBJ2-7; 10 bases are shared with TRBD1. Looked up from germline, CDR1 is MNHEY and CDR2 is SVGAGI. The CDR3 runs to 13 residues. With 5 bases clipped from V and 5 bases from J, the junction kept 3 bases outside the gene matches. CDR3 in DNA: TGTGCCAGCAGTAGGGGACAGGGGAACGAGCAGTACTTC. Its translation: CASSRGQGNEQYF.

J is TRBJ1-1 and V is TRBV29-1; D remains unclear. Trimming stripped 2 bases from V and 3 bases from J, with 13 bases between. Germline lookup yields CDR1 SQVTM and CDR2 ANQGSEA. The CDR3 loop spans 14 amino acids. CDR3 region: CSVETPGQYTEAFF. The CDR3, as DNA: TGCAGCGTTGAAACCCCAGGCCAGTACACTGAAGCTTTCTTT.

This chain uses TRBV7-9 with TRBJ1-3; weak D call: TRBD1 (5 bases). CDR1 is SEHNR and CDR2 is FQNEAQ in the germline V gene (reference sequence). This CDR3 region has 16 residues. The V end was cut by 8 bases, the J end by 0 bases, with 17 bases between. The CDR3 nucleotides read TGTGCCAGCCAACAGGCGAGAGTGAACTCTGGAAACACCATATATTTT. This sequence encodes CASQQARVNSGNTIYF. Filled out from reference TRBV7-9 and TRBJ1-3, the complete variable domain reads DTGVSQNPRHKITKRGQNVTFRCDPISEHNRLYWYRQTLGQGPEFLTYFQNEAQLEKSRLLSDRFSAERPKGSFSTLEIQRTEQGDSAMYLCASQQARVNSGNTIYFGEGSWLTVV.

This chain joins TRBV6-6 and TRBJ2-5, with a possible D match to TRBD1 (6 bases). The end of the DNA fits TRBJ2-7 better, so the J call may be wrong. CDR3 length equals 14 residues. Germline CDR1 MNHNY, CDR2 SVGAGI (reference sequence). The CDR3 nucleotides are TGTGCCAGCAGCTTGGCCAGGGGATACCACGAGCAGTACTTC. Translating it yields CASSLARGYHEQYF.

The chain joins TRBV2 to TRBJ1-5, with no clear D. V dropped 8 bases and J dropped 4 bases, with 15 bases sitting between them. The germline gives CDR1 SNHLY, CDR2 FYNNEI. This CDR3 contains 14 residues. The CDR3 DNA follows: TGTGCCAGCTCCCCCAGGACTGGGAATCAGCCCCAGCATTTT. Translated: CASSPRTGNQPQHF.

The rearrangement links TRBV6-1 to TRBJ2-7; a possible D gene is TRBD2 (6 bases). Germline loops: CDR1 MNHNS, CDR2 SASEGT. There are 12 residues in the CDR3. V was cut by 8 bases and J by 4 bases, with 12 bases left in between. The CDR3 DNA reads as TGTGCCAGCGGCCCGGGGGTTTACGAGCAGTACTTC. This translates into CASGPGVYEQYF.

The chain has TRBV2 and TRBJ2-7; TRBD1 aligns across 9 bases. With 6 bases clipped from V and 6 bases from J, the junction kept 12 bases outside the gene matches. In germline, CDR1 is SNHLY, CDR2 FYNNEI. This CDR3 is built from 15 residues. Written as DNA, the CDR3 is TGTGCCAGCAGCTGGGGACAGGGTAGAGGGATCGAGCAGTACTTC. The encoded protein is CASSWGQGRGIEQYF.

This clone was seen only once. Other DNA sequences in the same sample also yield this CDR3. The gene calls are TRBV28 and TRBJ2-1; a weak D match, TRBD2 (5 bases). CDR3 length: 14 amino acids. Germline-derived CDR1 and CDR2 are MDHEN and SYDVKM. Between the trimmed V and J ends, which lost 5 bases and 0 bases, there was a span of 8 bases. The CDR3 sequence: CASSSGSSYNEQFF. The CDR3, as DNA: TGTGCCAGCAGTAGCGGAAGCTCCTACAATGAGCAGTTCTTC.